This is a list of T cell receptor beta chains from one sample in a study of vaccination and CD4 T cells after COVID-19. TCRdb used MiXCR to reprocess the PCR reads, holding one entry per CDR3 protein. The sample lists 20,000 or so distinct CDR3 sequences, roughly two thirds occurring once. The specimen was CD4+ T cells from blood, collected after SARS-CoV-2 vaccination. The receptors originated from a human donor who had recovered from COVID-19. The CDR3 runs from the conserved cysteine through the conserved F or W. Each record gives: clone size, D gene, J gene, V gene, CDR3 DNA, CDR3 protein. D genes are given only for firm matches. Clone size, where shown, is once, few, many, or a class for clones that have expanded.

clone_size: .; d_call: .; j_call: TRBJ1-6; v_call: TRBV19; cdr3_nt: TGTGCCAGTAACACTGGGAAGGAACGATCACCCCTCCACTTT; cdr3_aa: CASNTGKERSPLHF
clone_size: few; d_call: .; j_call: TRBJ1-5; v_call: TRBV4-2; cdr3_nt: TGTGCCAGCAGCCAAGATCCTGGGGGAAGTCAGCCCCAGCATTTT; cdr3_aa: CASSQDPGGSQPQHF
clone_size: .; d_call: .; j_call: TRBJ2-1; v_call: TRBV7-6; cdr3_nt: TGTGCCAGCAGCTGGAACAATGAGCAGTTCTTC; cdr3_aa: CASSWNNEQFF
clone_size: .; d_call: TRBD1; j_call: TRBJ1-5; v_call: TRBV19; cdr3_nt: TGTGCCAGTAGCCGACAGGGGGCTATCAGCGATCAGCCCCAGCATTTT; cdr3_aa: CASSRQGAISDQPQHF
clone_size: .; d_call: .; j_call: TRBJ1-2; v_call: TRBV4-1; cdr3_nt: TGCGCCAGCAGCCCAGCTCAAGCTAACTATGGCTACACCTTC; cdr3_aa: CASSPAQANYGYTF
clone_size: .; d_call: .; j_call: TRBJ1-1; v_call: TRBV20-1; cdr3_nt: TGCAGTGCCGGGCCCCACCCGAACACTGAAGCTTTCTTT; cdr3_aa: CSAGPHPNTEAFF
clone_size: .; d_call: .; j_call: TRBJ2-7; v_call: TRBV27; cdr3_nt: TGTGCCAGCAGCCCCCGGGACCGCTCCTACGAGCAGTACTTC; cdr3_aa: CASSPRDRSYEQYF
clone_size: .; d_call: .; j_call: TRBJ2-2; v_call: TRBV20-1; cdr3_nt: TGCAGTGCTAGACCTCTCGGACAGACGAACACCGGGGAGCTGTTTTTT; cdr3_aa: CSARPLGQTNTGELFF
clone_size: once; d_call: .; j_call: TRBJ2-7; v_call: TRBV5-4; cdr3_nt: TGTGCCAGCTCCACCGGTGGGGCACGCTCCTACGAGCAGTACTTC; cdr3_aa: CASSTGGARSYEQYF
clone_size: few; d_call: .; j_call: TRBJ1-5; v_call: TRBV20-1; cdr3_nt: TGCAGTGGTTTGACAGGAGTCAGCAATCAGCCCCAGCATTTT; cdr3_aa: CSGLTGVSNQPQHF
clone_size: .; d_call: TRBD1; j_call: TRBJ1-5; v_call: TRBV27; cdr3_nt: TGTGCCAGCCGCCGACAGGGGCCGAGCAATCAGCCCCAGCATTTT; cdr3_aa: CASRRQGPSNQPQHF
clone_size: .; d_call: .; j_call: TRBJ2-2; v_call: TRBV6-5; cdr3_nt: TGTGCCAGCAGTTACTCGGGCAGCCTAAGCGGGGAGCTGTTTTTT; cdr3_aa: CASSYSGSLSGELFF
clone_size: .; d_call: TRBD1; j_call: TRBJ2-5; v_call: TRBV5-1; cdr3_nt: TGCGCCAGCAGCTATGGACAGGACCAAGAGACCCAGTACTTC; cdr3_aa: CASSYGQDQETQYF
clone_size: .; d_call: TRBD2; j_call: TRBJ2-3; v_call: TRBV20-1; cdr3_nt: TGCAGTGCCAAGCCGGGACTAGCCACAGATACGCAGTATTTT; cdr3_aa: CSAKPGLATDTQYF
clone_size: few; d_call: .; j_call: TRBJ1-6; v_call: TRBV12-3/TRBV12-4; cdr3_nt: TGTGCCAGCAGTCTAACTCAGGGATCCCGGTCACCCCTCCACTTT; cdr3_aa: CASSLTQGSRSPLHF
clone_size: few; d_call: .; j_call: TRBJ1-1; v_call: TRBV7-9; cdr3_nt: TGTGCCAGCAGCTTAAGTGGGGGGAACACTGAAGCTTTCTTT; cdr3_aa: CASSLSGGNTEAFF
clone_size: .; d_call: .; j_call: TRBJ1-6; v_call: TRBV7-6; cdr3_nt: TGTGCCAGCAGTATCGCCGGGCAGCATAATTCACCCCTCCACTTT; cdr3_aa: CASSIAGQHNSPLHF
clone_size: .; d_call: .; j_call: TRBJ2-7; v_call: TRBV6-1; cdr3_nt: TGTGCCAGCAGGGGGGAGGCGGGGGCGCTTCCCTTC; cdr3_aa: CASRGEAGALPF
clone_size: .; d_call: .; j_call: TRBJ1-5; v_call: TRBV19; cdr3_nt: TGTGCCAGTAGTATGGTAGGTAACGGCAATCAGCCCCAGCATTTT; cdr3_aa: CASSMVGNGNQPQHF
clone_size: .; d_call: .; j_call: TRBJ1-2; v_call: TRBV20-1; cdr3_nt: TGCAGCGCTGACTCCAGAACCCCACGGGACACAGCTAACTATGGCTACACCTTC; cdr3_aa: CSADSRTPRDTANYGYTF
clone_size: .; d_call: TRBD1; j_call: TRBJ1-1; v_call: TRBV7-9; cdr3_nt: TGTGCCAGCAGCTACCGACAGGGGTTCTTGGAAACTGAAGCTTTCTTT; cdr3_aa: CASSYRQGFLETEAFF
clone_size: .; d_call: .; j_call: TRBJ2-7; v_call: TRBV7-9; cdr3_nt: TGTGCCAGCAGCACCAGCTACGAGCAGTACTTC; cdr3_aa: CASSTSYEQYF